This T cell receptor (beta chain) was sequenced during a study of T cells in Graves' hyperthyroidism and ophthalmopathy. The CDR3 covers 17 residues. V dropped 7 bases and J dropped 2; count of bases not matched to a gene: 12. Per the germline V gene, CDR1 is KGHDR and CDR2 is SFDVKD. This clonotype was detected ten times or more. Its antigen is unknown. Broader study findings: In blood, most of the thyroid clonotypes expanded above 0.001 were also present. Stable hyperthyroidism was told apart from ophthalmopathy by a model built on 13 V-J features.

Exclusion followed for patients with uncontrolled infection, other autoimmune disease, pregnancy or lactation. Clinical symptoms, serum thyroxine, TRAb, thyroid ultrasound and orbital computed tomography informed diagnoses. Template material for amplifying TCR beta CDR3 regions consisted of RNA transcripts. The TCR CDR3 was amplified in a first-round RT-PCR using the HTBI primer set. TCRdb passed the multiplex PCR reads through MiXCR, listing each CDR3 protein once. Of 350,000 to 400,000 distinct CDR3 sequences detected, approximately 20% appear once; the ten largest clones hold about 3.7%. Specimen: blood. The rearrangement links TRBV24-1 to TRBJ2-2; 7 bases are shared with TRBD2. The clonotype was recovered from a young woman with Graves' hyperthyroidism. CDR3 bases: TGTGCCACCAGCCCCGGAGCGGGGACGTATAACACCGGGGAGCTGTTTTTT. Its translation: CATSPGAGTYNTGELFF.